Listed below are T cell receptor beta chains from one sample, sequenced in a study of type 1 and type 2 diabetes patients. TCRdb processed the multiplex PCR reads anew with MiXCR; each CDR3 protein has one entry. The sample holds 280,000 or so distinct CDR3 sequences, around 47% seen once. Specimen: peripheral blood mononuclear cells (PBMCs). The receptors come from a man between 18 and 29 years old with type 2 diabetes. Both conserved end residues are part of each CDR3. The order of the fields is CDR3 length, V gene, J gene, CDR3 protein.

15	TRBV19	TRBJ1-5	CASSMIGTTNQPQHF
14	TRBV6-6	TRBJ2-7	CASSYSTELYEQYF
13	TRBV27	TRBJ1-5	CASSQGAFQPQHF
13	TRBV20-1	TRBJ1-4	CSARRPLSEKLFF
15	TRBV2	TRBJ1-2	CASSLRTGGGYGYTF
14	TRBV7-7	TRBJ2-2	CASSYIPGTGELFF
14	TRBV19	TRBJ1-6	CASSTTGTHSPLHF
15	TRBV9	TRBJ1-2	CASSAGTALLYGYTF
14	TRBV2	TRBJ1-3	CASSEALQGNTIYF
17	TRBV7-8	TRBJ2-4	CASSKPRDRDGSNIQYF
14	TRBV28	TRBJ1-2	CASSLGGRYVGYTF
16	TRBV19	TRBJ1-4	CASSPGPGQGNEKLFF
15	TRBV5-8	TRBJ2-1	CASSLLGVSYNEQFF
15	TRBV29-1	TRBJ2-7	CSARRGGGEFYEQYF
13	TRBV10-1	TRBJ2-7	CASSVRQAGEQYF
12	TRBV6-2/TRBV6-3	TRBJ1-2	CASSVEGYGYTF
14	TRBV9	TRBJ1-5	CASSVGDLDQPQHF
15	TRBV6-5	TRBJ2-1	CASSDDRGSYNEQFF
15	TRBV9	TRBJ2-3	CASSAGPPSTDTQYF
17	TRBV7-2	TRBJ2-7	CASSSAGSGTGSYEQYF
15	TRBV7-8	TRBJ1-2	CASSLALGGAYGYTF
13	TRBV7-9	TRBJ2-3	CASSSSVPDTQYF
14	TRBV7-8	TRBJ2-7	CASSTRTANYEQYF
15	TRBV6-4	TRBJ1-4	CASREYRGREEKLFF
17	TRBV15	TRBJ2-5	CATSAQGQGALGETQYF
12	TRBV2	TRBJ2-5	CASSTTSQHPYF
12	TRBV19	TRBJ1-6	CASSIGESPLHF
16	TRBV2	TRBJ2-1	CARHRTSGGPNNEQFF
16	TRBV25-1	TRBJ2-7	CASSVTSGGSPYEQYF
15	TRBV15	TRBJ1-3	CATSRDKSSGNTIYF
11	TRBV20-1	TRBJ1-4	CSASPGEKLFF
15	TRBV7-6	TRBJ1-5	CASSFGRGINQPQHF
17	TRBV3-1	TRBJ1-2	CASSRKLGTGGRGGYTF
13	TRBV19	TRBJ1-2	CASSMSWRGGYTF
13	TRBV2	TRBJ1-1	CASSDKTGTEAFF
15	TRBV6-6	TRBJ1-5	CASGEGPNSNQPQHF
13	TRBV9	TRBJ1-6	CASSVAYNSPLHF
16	TRBV7-2	TRBJ1-1	CASSLAVQTGGTEAFF
15	TRBV30	TRBJ1-1	CAWSVPRRGNTEAFF
13	TRBV19	TRBJ2-3	CASSQGSTDTQYF
17	TRBV5-1	TRBJ2-3	CASSRLAGDTSTDTQYF